This T cell receptor (beta chain) was sequenced for a study of cytomegalovirus exposure and HLA in healthy donors. In the study overall: As an earlier analysis found, about 179 million T cells yielded around 110 million unique TCR beta sequences. Study findings and constraints: Later work showed greater clonal expansion in HLA-associated TCR beta chains than in equally common others. Later on, a genetic analysis was performed. It linked a missense variant in DCLRE1C with V- and J-gene trimming of TCR beta.

Worth noting for this clone: The antigen is not known.

The V and J ends lost 6 bases and 3 bases, in that order; junction bases with no gene match: 12. The CDR3 totals 17 residues. Germline V lookup: CDR1 SGHTA, CDR2 FQGNSA. PCR primers comprised 60 Vbeta and 13 Jbeta primers. Sequenced by immunoSEQ multiplex PCR; TCRdb stores in-frame clones only, minus some. The sample lists around 85,000 clones, roughly 75% occurring once. The clonotype originates from a male donor in good health and CMV-seronegative. The sequenced sample consisted of PBMCs. The chain is built from TRBV7-2 and TRBJ2-7, with 12 positions matching TRBD2. The CDR3 is CASRSGGLAGGNYEQYF. CDR3 sequence (DNA): TGTGCCAGCAGGTCGGGTGGGCTAGCGGGGGGGAACTACGAGCAGTACTTC.